What follows are 13 T cell receptor beta chains derived from one specimen sequenced in a study of T cell responses to AZD1222 COVID-19 vaccine. TCRdb's copy holds only in-frame clones and misses some; the assay was immunoSEQ multiplex PCR. The sample holds 150,000 to 200,000 clones, more than 80% seen once. Source: peripheral blood, taken 28 days after the second dose of the MenACWY control vaccine. All receptors derive from an adult who received the MenACWY meningococcal vaccine as a control.

This rearrangement joins TRBV23-1 to TRBJ2-5; 9 nucleotides align to TRBD2. TRBV23-1 is noted as an ORF with a role that remains uncertain. V was clipped by 8 bases and J by 3 bases; unmatched bases: 7. This CDR3 has 14 residues. The CDR3 region has the DNA TGCGCCAGCCCCAGCGGGAGGTTAGAAGAGACCCAGTACTTC. This encodes CASPSGRLEETQYF.

This clone was counted only a few times. This sequence joins TRBV5-5 and TRBJ2-2; D is unclear. V was clipped by 6 bases and J by 0 bases, with 6 bases between them. This CDR3 has 13 residues. Germline lookup yields CDR1 SGHKS and CDR2 YYEKEE (reference sequence). CDR3 in DNA: TGTGCCAGCACTCGGACGAACACCGGGGAGCTGTTTTTT. Protein: CASTRTNTGELFF.

In its sample, this clone was seen once. This rearrangement joins TRBV30 to TRBJ1-2; TRBD1 might be the D (5 bases). Trimming pared 0 bases from V and 6 bases from J, leaving 11 bases between. The germline V gene has CDR1 GTSNPN and CDR2 SVGIG (reference sequence). There are 13 residues in the CDR3. The CDR3 coding sequence is TGTGCCTGGAGTGTACAATTGACAGATGGCTACACCTTC. It encodes CAWSVQLTDGYTF.

This sequence joins TRBV7-9 and TRBJ1-2, with no clear D. CDR3 length: 13 residues. V was pared by 0 bases and J by 0 bases, with 2 bases between. Germline V gene lookup returns CDR1 SEHNR and CDR2 FQNEAQ (reference sequence). The CDR3 nucleotides read TGTGCCAGCAGCTTAGCGACTAACTATGGCTACACCTTC. It translates to CASSLATNYGYTF.

The chain links TRBV9 to TRBJ2-1, with 8 bases lining up with TRBD2. The CDR3 totals 16 residues. After removal of 0 bases from V and 9 bases from J, the junction contained 11 bases not matched to a gene. From germline, CDR1 is SGDLS and CDR2 YYNGEE. CDR3 protein: CASSVVPSGRGREQFF. DNA for the CDR3: TGTGCCAGCAGCGTAGTCCCAAGCGGGAGAGGGCGTGAGCAGTTCTTC.

The chain combines TRBV10-1 with TRBJ2-1; 9 nucleotides line up with TRBD2. CDR1 and CDR2 from the germline V gene are WNHNN and SYGVQD (reference sequence). The CDR3 is 18 residues long. Trimming removed 1 base from V and 1 base from J; junction bases left unmatched: 8. The CDR3 sequence: CASSECSSGRSSYNEQFF. In DNA, the CDR3 is TGCGCCAGCAGTGAGTGTTCCAGCGGGAGGTCTTCCTACAATGAGCAGTTCTTC.

This clone was found once. V gene TRBV19 combines with J gene TRBJ1-1, with TRBD1 identical over 7 bases. This CDR3 has 13 amino acids. CDR1 is LNHDA and CDR2 is SQIVND in the germline V gene (reference sequence). Losses at the gene ends were 1 base for V and 11 bases for J; bases not matched to a gene: 7. The CDR3 nucleotides are TGTGCCAGTAGTATAGCCCTACAGGGGTCTGCTTTCTTT. It is translated as CASSIALQGSAFF.

This clone was counted a single time. The V and J genes are TRBV12-3 or TRBV12-4 and TRBJ1-2; D is unclear. V was trimmed by 3 bases and J by 4 bases, leaving 6 bases between them. CDR3 length: 12 residues. The CDR3 nucleotides read TGTGCCAGCAGTTTGAACAGCTATGGCTACACCTTC. This encodes CASSLNSYGYTF.

The V call is TRBV30, the J call TRBJ2-2, with 8 bases lining up with TRBD2. Unmatched junction bases numbered 4, after V lost 4 bases and J lost 6 bases. The CDR3 is made up of 13 amino acids. In germline, CDR1 is GTSNPN, CDR2 SVGIG (reference sequence). The CDR3 protein is CAWMAGGSGELFF. DNA for the CDR3: TGTGCCTGGATGGCGGGAGGTTCCGGGGAGCTGTTTTTT. Variable domain in full (rest from reference TRBV30 and TRBJ2-2): SQTIHQWPATLVQPVGSPLSLECTVEGTSNPNLYWYRQAAGRGLQLLFYSVGIGQISSEVPQNLSASRPQDRQFILSSKKLLLSDSGFYLCAWMAGGSGELFFGEGSRLTVL.

Details on this clone: The DNA is omitted, as the CDR3 cannot be located on it reliably, and the CDR3 follows TCRdb's listing. This chain uses TRBV19 with TRBJ2-7; TRBD1, as called in the table, went unchecked against the DNA. The V gene's germline CDR1 is LNHDA and CDR2 SQIVND (reference sequence). The CDR3 is 15 residues long, ends included. The CDR3 protein is CASSFGPGGWYEQYF.

V usage is TRBV7-2 and J usage is TRBJ1-5, with D perhaps matching TRBD1 (6 bases). V lost 4 bases to trimming and J lost 1 base, with 11 bases between them. Germline V lookup: CDR1 SGHTA, CDR2 FQGNSA. This CDR3 is built from 15 residues. The CDR3 nucleotides read TGTGCCAGCAGCTGGGGGCCGGGGAGCAATCAGCCCCAGCATTTT. Translation: CASSWGPGSNQPQHF.

In its sample, this clone was seen once. The chain couples TRBV28 to TRBJ1-3; D ambiguous. CDR1 is MDHEN, CDR2 SYDVKM, per germline. The CDR3 length is 14 residues. The V gene lost 8 bases and the J gene lost 6 bases, with 17 bases spanning the gap. CDR3 region: CASGPLGGINTIYF. In DNA form, the CDR3 reads TGTGCCAGCGGACCGTTGGGAGGGATAAACACCATATATTTT.

The chain is built from TRBV7-2 and TRBJ2-3; TRBD2 matches 9 bases. This CDR3 has 14 residues. Germline loops: CDR1 SGHTA, CDR2 FQGNSA. The CDR3 protein is CAATSGGLTDTQYF. For the CDR3, the DNA is TGTGCAGCGACTAGCGGAGGCCTCACAGATACGCAGTATTTT.